These T cell receptor beta chains were read from a single sample in a study of T-cell memory formation after mild COVID-19. TCRdb re-called the 5' RACE reads with MiXCR, one entry per CDR3 protein. The sample lists about 110,000 distinct CDR3 sequences, approximately 17% occurring once. Sequenced sample: PBMCs or a T cell subset sorted from them (not recorded which). All receptors derive from an adult woman who had mild COVID-19 (a few samples of this study predate the infection). Cell type and time point are not known. Both conserved end residues are part of each CDR3. Fields, in order: D gene, V gene, J gene, clone size, CDR3 DNA, CDR3 protein. The D gene is left open where the match is weak. Clone size is shown for a subset of rows, as once, few, many or a class of expanded clone.

>.|TRBV6-2/TRBV6-3|TRBJ2-5|.
TGTGCCAGCAGTTACTCTTCGTGGGCGTGGGAGACCCAGTACTTC
CASSYSSWAWETQYF
>TRBD1|TRBV2|TRBJ2-1|few
TGTGCCAGCAGTCGCGACGGGGACAGGGTAGTTAATGACAATGAGCAGTTCTTC
CASSRDGDRVVNDNEQFF
>.|TRBV28|TRBJ1-3|many
TGTGCCACCAGTTTTCGGGGAACTGGAAACACCATATATTTT
CATSFRGTGNTIYF
>.|TRBV7-6|TRBJ2-7|many
TGTGCCAGCAGCTTAGGGAATGACGGATACGAGCAGTACTTC
CASSLGNDGYEQYF
>TRBD1|TRBV7-6|TRBJ2-2|.
TGTGCCAGCAGCGGCCCCCGGGACAGGGGGGGAACCGGGGAGCTGTTTTTT
CASSGPRDRGGTGELFF
>TRBD1|TRBV5-5|TRBJ2-7|few
TGTGCCAGCAGCTCGGGACAGGCCCTCGAGCAGTACTTC
CASSSGQALEQYF
>.|TRBV20-1|TRBJ2-7|.
TGCAGTGCTAGCACCTACGAGCAGTACTTC
CSASTYEQYF
>.|TRBV10-2|TRBJ2-7|.
TGCGCCAGCAGCCACAGGGAGAGCTCCTACGAGCAGTACTTC
CASSHRESSYEQYF
>.|TRBV11-2|TRBJ2-5|.
TGTGCCAGCAGTAACGCCGGGACAACGTACCAAGAGACCCAGTACTTC
CASSNAGTTYQETQYF
>.|TRBV27|TRBJ1-1|few
TGTGCCAGCAGTGCAGGGATGTGGAACACTGAAGCTTTCTTT
CASSAGMWNTEAFF
>.|TRBV5-6|TRBJ2-7|few
TGTGCCAGCAGCGCGGGACATTACTACGAGCAGTACTTC
CASSAGHYYEQYF
>.|TRBV5-1|TRBJ2-1|few
TGCGCCAGCAGCTTGGATGGGGGTCTTAATGAGCAGTTCTTC
CASSLDGGLNEQFF
>.|TRBV9|TRBJ1-2|.
TGTGCCAGCAGCGTAGTGGCAGTCGCTAACTATGGCTACACCTTC
CASSVVAVANYGYTF
>.|TRBV5-1|TRBJ2-7|few
TGCGCCAGTTTTGATGGGAACGAACACGAGCAGTACTTC
CASFDGNEHEQYF
>TRBD2|TRBV6-5|TRBJ2-6|few
TGTGCCAGCAGTCCTGGACTAGTAGTTCCTGGGGCCAACGTCCTGACTTTC
CASSPGLVVPGANVLTF
>.|TRBV6-5|TRBJ2-1|.
TGTGCCAGCAGCTACGGCAACACCTACAATGAGCAGTTCTTC
CASSYGNTYNEQFF
>.|TRBV4-3|TRBJ2-7|many
TGCGCCAGCAGCCAGGAACTCAGGGGGGTCTCGGACGAGCAGTACTTC
CASSQELRGVSDEQYF
>.|TRBV5-1|TRBJ1-1|.
TGCGCCAGCGGGCAGGGGATGGGGCCGACTGAAGCTTTCTTT
CASGQGMGPTEAFF
>TRBD2|TRBV13|TRBJ2-7|few
TGTGCCAGCAGCTTAGGCGTTAGCGGGATCTACGAGCAGTACTTC
CASSLGVSGIYEQYF
>.|TRBV5-5|TRBJ2-7|few
TGTGCCAGCAGCTTGTCTAGCCTCCTCGAGCAGTACTTC
CASSLSSLLEQYF
>.|TRBV20-1|TRBJ2-1|.
TGCAGTGCCGTCAGGCTGGGGGAGAATGAGCAGTTCTTC
CSAVRLGENEQFF
>.|TRBV24-1|TRBJ2-2|.
TGTGCCACCAGTGATTACGAGGGGGGCAACACCGGGGAGCTGTTTTTT
CATSDYEGGNTGELFF
>.|TRBV5-1|TRBJ2-6|many
TGCGCCAGCAGCTTACTCGAGGGGATTTCTGGGGCCAACGTCCTGACTTTC
CASSLLEGISGANVLTF
>TRBD2|TRBV6-2/TRBV6-3|TRBJ2-1|many
TGTGCCAGCAGTTACTCGAGCACGGGGGTAGCGGGCCCAGGATACAATGAGCAGTTCTTC
CASSYSSTGVAGPGYNEQFF
>.|TRBV5-1|TRBJ2-2|.
TGCGCCAGCACGGCAGGGGATAACACCGGGGAGCTGTTTTTT
CASTAGDNTGELFF
>.|TRBV7-2|TRBJ2-1|.
TGTGCCAGCAGCTTAGAGTATCAGTTCGGGGGAGCTGAGCAGTTCTTC
CASSLEYQFGGAEQFF
>.|TRBV7-2|TRBJ1-4|.
TGTGCCAGCAGCCACCCTCAGAAAGCAACTAATGAAAAACTGTTTTTT
CASSHPQKATNEKLFF
>TRBD2|TRBV6-1|TRBJ2-3|few
TGTGCCAGCAGACTCCATAGCGGGGGGCGCACAGATACGCAGTATTTT
CASRLHSGGRTDTQYF
>TRBD1|TRBV27|TRBJ1-5|few
TGTGCCAGCAGTAAATACAGACAGGGGCATAGCAATCAGCCCCAGCATTTT
CASSKYRQGHSNQPQHF